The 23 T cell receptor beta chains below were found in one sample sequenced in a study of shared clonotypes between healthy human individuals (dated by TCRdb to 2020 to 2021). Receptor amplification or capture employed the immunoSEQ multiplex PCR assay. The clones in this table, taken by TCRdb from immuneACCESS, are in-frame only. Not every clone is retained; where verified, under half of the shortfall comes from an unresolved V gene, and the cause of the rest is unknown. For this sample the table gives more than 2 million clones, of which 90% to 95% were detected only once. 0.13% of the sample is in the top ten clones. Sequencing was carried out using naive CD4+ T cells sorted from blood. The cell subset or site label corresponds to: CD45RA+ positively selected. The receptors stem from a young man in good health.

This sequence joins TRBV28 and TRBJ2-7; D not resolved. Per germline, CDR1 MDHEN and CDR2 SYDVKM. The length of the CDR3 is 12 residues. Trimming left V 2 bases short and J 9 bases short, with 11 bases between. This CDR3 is CASSLLGLGQYF. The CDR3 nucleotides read TGTGCCAGCAGTTTACTAGGCTTAGGGCAGTACTTC. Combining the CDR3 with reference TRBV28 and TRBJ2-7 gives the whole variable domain DVKVTQSSRYLVKRTGEKVFLECVQDMDHENMFWYRQDPGLGLRLIYFSYDVKMKEKGDIPEGYSVSREKKERFSLILESASTNQTSMYLCASSLLGLGQYFGPGTRLTVT.

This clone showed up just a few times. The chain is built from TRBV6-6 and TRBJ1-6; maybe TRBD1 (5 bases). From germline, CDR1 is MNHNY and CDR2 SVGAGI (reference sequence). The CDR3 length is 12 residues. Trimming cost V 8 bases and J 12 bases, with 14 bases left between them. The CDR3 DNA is TGTGCCAGCTCTAATCCGGGGGGACCCCTCCACTTT. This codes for CASSNPGGPLHF.

Here the CDR3 DNA reads TGTGCCAGCAGTTACTTCGCGGGGGATTCCTACGAGCAGTACTTC. This gives the protein CASSYFAGDSYEQYF. The rearrangement joins TRBV6-6 to TRBJ2-7, with TRBD2 matching over 7 bases. The V segment lost 1 base and the J segment 1 base; nucleotides outside the gene matches: 4. Germline CDR1 is MNHNY and CDR2 is SVGAGI (reference sequence). The CDR3 contains 15 residues.

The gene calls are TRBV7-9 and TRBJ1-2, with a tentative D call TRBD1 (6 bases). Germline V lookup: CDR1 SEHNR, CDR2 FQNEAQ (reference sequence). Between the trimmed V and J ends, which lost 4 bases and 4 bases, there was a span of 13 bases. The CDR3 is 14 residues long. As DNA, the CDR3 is TGTGCCAGCAGCTATTACAGGGAAGGCTATGGCTACACCTTC. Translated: CASSYYREGYGYTF.

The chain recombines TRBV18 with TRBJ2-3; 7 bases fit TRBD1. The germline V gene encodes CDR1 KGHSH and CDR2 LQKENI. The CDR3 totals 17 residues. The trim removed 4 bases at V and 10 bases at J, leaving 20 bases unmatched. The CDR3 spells CASSLPLWGQSYGPQYF. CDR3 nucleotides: TGTGCCAGCTCACTCCCCCTGTGGGGACAGTCCTACGGGCCGCAGTATTTT. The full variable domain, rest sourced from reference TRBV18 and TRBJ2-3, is NAGVMQNPRHLVRRRGQEARLRCSPMKGHSHVYWYRQLPEEGLKFMVYLQKENIIDESGMPKERFSAEFPKEGPSILRIQQVVRGDSAAYFCASSLPLWGQSYGPQYFGPGTRLTVL.

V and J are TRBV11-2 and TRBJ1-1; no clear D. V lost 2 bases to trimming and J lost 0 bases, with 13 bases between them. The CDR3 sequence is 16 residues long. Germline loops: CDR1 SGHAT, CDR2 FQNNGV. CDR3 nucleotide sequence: TGTGCCAGCAGCTTATTAGGAGTGTCGATGAACACTGAAGCTTTCTTT. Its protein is CASSLLGVSMNTEAFF.

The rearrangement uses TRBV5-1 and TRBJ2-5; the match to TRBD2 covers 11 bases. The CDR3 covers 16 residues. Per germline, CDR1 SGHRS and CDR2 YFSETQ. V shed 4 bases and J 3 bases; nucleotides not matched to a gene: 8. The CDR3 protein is CASSTLSGGAEETQYF. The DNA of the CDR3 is TGCGCCAGCAGCACCCTTAGCGGGGGGGCTGAAGAGACCCAGTACTTC.

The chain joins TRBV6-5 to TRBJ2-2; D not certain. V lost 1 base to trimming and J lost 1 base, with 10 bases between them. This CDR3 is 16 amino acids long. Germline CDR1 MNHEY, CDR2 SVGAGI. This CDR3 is CASSYYGRKNTGELFF. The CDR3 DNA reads TGTGCCAGCAGTTACTACGGCAGAAAGAACACCGGGGAGCTGTTTTTT.

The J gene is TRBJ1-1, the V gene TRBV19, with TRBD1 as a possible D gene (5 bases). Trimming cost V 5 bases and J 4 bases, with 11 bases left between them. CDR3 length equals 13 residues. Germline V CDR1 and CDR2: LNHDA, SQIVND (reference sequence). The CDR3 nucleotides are TGTGCCAGTAGTCCCCGGGGGTTCACTGAAGCTTTCTTT. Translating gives CASSPRGFTEAFF.

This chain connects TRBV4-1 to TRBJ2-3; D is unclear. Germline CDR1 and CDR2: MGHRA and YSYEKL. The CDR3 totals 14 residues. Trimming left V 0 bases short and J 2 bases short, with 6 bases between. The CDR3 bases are TGCGCCAGCAGCCAAGACCTAGTCACAGATACGCAGTATTTT. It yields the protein CASSQDLVTDTQYF.

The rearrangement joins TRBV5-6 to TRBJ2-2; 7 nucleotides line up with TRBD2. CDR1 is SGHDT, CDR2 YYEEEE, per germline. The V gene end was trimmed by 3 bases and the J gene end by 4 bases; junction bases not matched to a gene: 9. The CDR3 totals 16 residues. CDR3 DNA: TGTGCCAGCAGCTCCCAGGCGGGCGGGGGCACCGGGGAGCTGTTTTTT. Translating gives CASSSQAGGGTGELFF.

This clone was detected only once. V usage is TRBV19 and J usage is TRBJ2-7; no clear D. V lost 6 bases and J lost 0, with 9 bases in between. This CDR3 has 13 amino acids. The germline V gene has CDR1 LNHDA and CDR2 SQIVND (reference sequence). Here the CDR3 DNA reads TGTGCCAGTAGCCCCCAGTCCTCCTACGAGCAGTACTTC. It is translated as CASSPQSSYEQYF.

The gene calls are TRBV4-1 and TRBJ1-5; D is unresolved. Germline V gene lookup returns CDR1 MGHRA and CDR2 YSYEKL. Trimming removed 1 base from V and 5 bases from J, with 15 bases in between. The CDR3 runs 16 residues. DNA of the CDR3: TGCGCCAGCAGCCAAGGTCTGGGCGTTAGGGATCAGCCCCAGCATTTT. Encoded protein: CASSQGLGVRDQPQHF.

The CDR3 coding sequence is TGTGCCAGCAGCGCCTGGCGGGGGTACCAAGAGACCCAGTACTTC. Protein sequence: CASSAWRGYQETQYF. This chain connects TRBV7-8 to TRBJ2-5, with TRBD2 matching over 7 bases. V lost 5 bases and J lost 0; bases outside the gene matches: 6. The CDR3 is 15 amino acids. The germline CDR1 and CDR2 sequences are SGHVS and FQNEAQ.

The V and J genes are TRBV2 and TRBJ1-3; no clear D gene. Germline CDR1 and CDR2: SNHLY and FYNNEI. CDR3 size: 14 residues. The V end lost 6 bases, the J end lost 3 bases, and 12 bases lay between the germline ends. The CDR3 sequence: CASRTTVYGNTIYF. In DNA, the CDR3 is TGTGCCAGCAGAACCACGGTTTATGGAAACACCATATATTTT.

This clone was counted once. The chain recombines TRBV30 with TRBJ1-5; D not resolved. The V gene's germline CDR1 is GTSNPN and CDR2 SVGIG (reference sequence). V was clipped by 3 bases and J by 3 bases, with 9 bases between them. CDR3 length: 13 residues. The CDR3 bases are TGTGCCTGGAGAGGGCAGCTCAATCAGCCCCAGCATTTT. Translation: CAWRGQLNQPQHF.

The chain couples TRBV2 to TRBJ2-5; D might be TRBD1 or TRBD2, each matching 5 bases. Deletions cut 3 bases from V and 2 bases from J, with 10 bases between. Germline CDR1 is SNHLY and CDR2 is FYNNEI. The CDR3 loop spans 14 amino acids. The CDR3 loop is CASSDRDGQETQYF. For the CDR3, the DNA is TGTGCCAGCAGTGACCGGGACGGACAAGAGACCCAGTACTTC.

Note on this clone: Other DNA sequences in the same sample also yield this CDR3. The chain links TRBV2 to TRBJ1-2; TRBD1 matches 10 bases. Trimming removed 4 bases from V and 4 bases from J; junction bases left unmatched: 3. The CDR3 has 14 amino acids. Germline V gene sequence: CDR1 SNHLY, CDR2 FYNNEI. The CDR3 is CASSARTGGYGYTF. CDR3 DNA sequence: TGTGCCAGCAGTGCAAGGACAGGGGGCTATGGCTACACCTTC. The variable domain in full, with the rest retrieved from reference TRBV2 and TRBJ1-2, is EPEVTQTPSHQVTQMGQEVILRCVPISNHLYFYWYRQILGQKVEFLVSFYNNEISEKSEIFDDQFSVERPDGSNFTLKIRSTKLEDSAMYFCASSARTGGYGYTFGSGTRLTVV.

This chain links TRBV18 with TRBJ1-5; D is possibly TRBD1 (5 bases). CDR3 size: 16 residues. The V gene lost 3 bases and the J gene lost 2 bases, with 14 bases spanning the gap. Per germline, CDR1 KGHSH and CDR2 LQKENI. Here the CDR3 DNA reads TGTGCCAGCTCACCCTCTCAGGGAGTGGGCAATCAGCCCCAGCATTTT. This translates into CASSPSQGVGNQPQHF.

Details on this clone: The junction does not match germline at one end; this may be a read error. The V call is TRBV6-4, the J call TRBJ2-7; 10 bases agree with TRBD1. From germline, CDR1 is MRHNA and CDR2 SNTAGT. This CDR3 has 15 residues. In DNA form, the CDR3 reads TGTGCCAGCAGTTACTCAGGACAGGGGGCCTACGAGCAGTACTTC. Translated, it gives CASSYSGQGAYEQYF.

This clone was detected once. CDR3 sequence (DNA): TGTGCTAGTGGTTTAGGAGGGACAGCCAGCTACACCTTC. Translated: CASGLGGTASYTF. J is TRBJ1-2 and V is TRBV12-5, with 7 bases fitting TRBD1. This CDR3 comprises 13 residues. The V gene end was trimmed by 3 bases and the J gene end by 9 bases; junction bases not matched to a gene: 7. Germline V gene sequence: CDR1 LGHNT, CDR2 FRNRAP.

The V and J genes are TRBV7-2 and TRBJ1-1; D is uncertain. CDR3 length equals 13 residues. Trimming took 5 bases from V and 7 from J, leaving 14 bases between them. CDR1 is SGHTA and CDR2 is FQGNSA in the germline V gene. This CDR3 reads CASSLANLGEAFF. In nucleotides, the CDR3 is TGTGCCAGCAGCCTCGCGAACTTGGGTGAAGCTTTCTTT.

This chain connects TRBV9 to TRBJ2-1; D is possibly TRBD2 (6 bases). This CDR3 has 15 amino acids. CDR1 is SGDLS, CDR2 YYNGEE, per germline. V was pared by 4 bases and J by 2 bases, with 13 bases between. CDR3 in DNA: TGTGCCAGCAGCTCCGTGGGAGGAGCCTACAATGAGCAGTTCTTC. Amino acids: CASSSVGGAYNEQFF.